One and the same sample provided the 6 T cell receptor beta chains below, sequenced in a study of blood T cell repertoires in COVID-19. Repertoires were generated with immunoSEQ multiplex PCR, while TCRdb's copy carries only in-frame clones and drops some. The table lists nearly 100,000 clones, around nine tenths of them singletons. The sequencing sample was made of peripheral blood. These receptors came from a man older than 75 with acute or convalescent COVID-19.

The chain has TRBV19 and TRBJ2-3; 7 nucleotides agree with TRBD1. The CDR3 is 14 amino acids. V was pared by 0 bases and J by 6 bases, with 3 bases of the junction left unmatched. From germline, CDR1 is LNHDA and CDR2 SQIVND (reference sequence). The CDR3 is CASSIETGTDTQYF. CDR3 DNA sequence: TGTGCCAGTAGTATAGAGACAGGGACGGATACGCAGTATTTT.

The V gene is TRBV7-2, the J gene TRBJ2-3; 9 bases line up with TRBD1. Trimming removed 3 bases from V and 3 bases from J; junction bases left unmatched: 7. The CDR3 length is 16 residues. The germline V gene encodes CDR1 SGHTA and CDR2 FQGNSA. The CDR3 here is CASSFNIGQGTDTQYF. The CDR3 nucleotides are TGTGCCAGCAGCTTCAATATAGGACAGGGGACAGATACGCAGTATTTT.

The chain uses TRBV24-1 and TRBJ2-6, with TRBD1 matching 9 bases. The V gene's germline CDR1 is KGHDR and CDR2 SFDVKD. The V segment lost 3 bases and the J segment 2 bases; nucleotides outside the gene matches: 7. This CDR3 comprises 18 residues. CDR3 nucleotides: TGTGCCACCAGTGATCCCGGGACAGGGTGGACTGGGGCCAACGTCCTGACTTTC. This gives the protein CATSDPGTGWTGANVLTF.

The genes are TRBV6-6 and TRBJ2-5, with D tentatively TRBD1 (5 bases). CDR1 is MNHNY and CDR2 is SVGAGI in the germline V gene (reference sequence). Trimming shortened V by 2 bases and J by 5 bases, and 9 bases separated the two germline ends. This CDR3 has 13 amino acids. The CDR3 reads CASSYPGLETQYF. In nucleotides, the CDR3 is TGTGCCAGCAGTTACCCAGGGTTGGAGACCCAGTACTTC.

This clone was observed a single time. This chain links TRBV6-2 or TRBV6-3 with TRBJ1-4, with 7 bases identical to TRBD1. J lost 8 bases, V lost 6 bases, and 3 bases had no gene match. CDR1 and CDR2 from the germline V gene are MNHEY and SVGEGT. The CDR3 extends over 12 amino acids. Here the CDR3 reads CASRYRGEKLFF. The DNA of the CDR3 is TGTGCCAGCAGATACAGGGGCGAAAAACTGTTTTTT.

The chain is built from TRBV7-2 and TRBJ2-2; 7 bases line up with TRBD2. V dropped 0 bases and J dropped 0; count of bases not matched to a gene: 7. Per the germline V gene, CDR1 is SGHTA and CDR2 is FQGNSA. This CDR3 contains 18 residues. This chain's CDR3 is CASSLAGASGPNTGELFF. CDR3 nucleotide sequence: TGTGCCAGCAGCTTAGCTGGGGCTAGCGGTCCGAACACCGGGGAGCTGTTTTTT.